What follows are 27 T cell receptor beta chains derived from one specimen sequenced in a study of T cell changes during pregnancy in multiple sclerosis. TCRdb's copy holds only in-frame clones and misses some; the assay was immunoSEQ multiplex PCR. This sample yields roughly 52,000 clones, of which 85% to 90% are seen a single time; roughly 0.54% belongs to the top ten. This specimen was CD4+ T cells from peripheral blood mononuclear cells, taken in the first trimester of pregnancy. These receptors all stem from a female donor with multiple sclerosis, enrolled in a pregnancy study.

This clone came up a few times. V gene TRBV4-2 combines with J gene TRBJ1-3, with D maybe TRBD1 (5 bases). V was pared by 0 bases and J by 3 bases, with 15 bases between. This CDR3 is built from 17 residues. CDR1 is LGHNA and CDR2 is YNFKEQ in the germline V gene. CDR3 sequence: CASSQESAGLFGNTIYF. For the CDR3, the DNA is TGTGCCAGCAGCCAAGAATCCGCGGGGCTGTTTGGAAACACCATATATTTT.

The gene calls are TRBV10-3 and TRBJ2-3; D perhaps matches TRBD1 (5 bases). Trimming cost V 4 bases and J 3 bases, with 8 bases left between them. Germline V gene sequence: CDR1 ENHRY, CDR2 SYGVKD. The CDR3 extends over 13 amino acids. This chain's CDR3 is CAISGPGTDTQYF. CDR3 DNA: TGTGCCATCAGTGGTCCAGGGACAGATACGCAGTATTTT.

The rearrangement joins TRBV6-4 to TRBJ2-2; 9 nucleotides match TRBD2. The CDR3 is 18 amino acids. CDR1 and CDR2 from the germline V gene are MRHNA and SNTAGT. With 0 bases clipped from V and 5 bases from J, the junction kept 10 bases outside the gene matches. This chain's CDR3 is CASSDSPSLAGDTGELFF. CDR3 bases: TGTGCCAGCAGTGACTCGCCCAGTTTAGCGGGAGATACCGGGGAGCTGTTTTTT.

This sequence joins TRBV9 and TRBJ2-1, with 10 bases identical to TRBD1. The CDR3 loop spans 14 amino acids. Germline lookup yields CDR1 SGDLS and CDR2 YYNGEE. With V trimmed by 4 bases and J by 9 bases, 7 bases remained unmatched. CDR3 loop: CASSPRQGAVEQFF. CDR3 nucleotides: TGTGCCAGCAGCCCTCGACAGGGGGCGGTTGAGCAGTTCTTC.

This clone was seen a handful of times. The V and J genes are TRBV9 and TRBJ2-7, with a possible D match to TRBD1 (6 bases). This CDR3 has 14 residues. Germline CDR1 is SGDLS and CDR2 is YYNGEE. The V gene lost 0 bases and the J gene lost 3 bases, with 10 bases spanning the gap. Here the CDR3 DNA reads TGTGCCAGCAGCGTAGAGTTACAGGGCTACGAGCAGTACTTC. This encodes CASSVELQGYEQYF.

The chain combines TRBV9 with TRBJ2-5; the match to TRBD2 covers 12 bases. From germline, CDR1 is SGDLS and CDR2 YYNGEE. This CDR3 is built from 17 residues. V lost 0 bases to trimming and J lost 4 bases; unmatched junction nucleotides: 7. The CDR3 region has the DNA TGTGCCAGCAGCGTAGGTCTAGCGGGAGGGGACCCAGAGACCCAGTACTTC. Its translation is CASSVGLAGGDPETQYF.

This chain links TRBV2 with TRBJ2-3; D perhaps matches TRBD2 (6 bases). Trimming shortened V by 2 bases and J by 0 bases, and 12 bases separated the two germline ends. Germline V CDR1 and CDR2: SNHLY, FYNNEI. This CDR3 spans 16 amino acids. The CDR3: CASSEFNSGSTDTQYF. CDR3 DNA sequence: TGTGCCAGCAGTGAATTTAACAGCGGGAGCACAGATACGCAGTATTTT.

The V and J genes are TRBV7-2 and TRBJ2-2, with 10 nucleotides matching TRBD2. The CDR3 has 16 residues. Germline trimming cut 3 bases from V and 7 bases from J; bases unmatched to any gene: 8. Germline lookup yields CDR1 SGHTA and CDR2 FQGNSA. The CDR3 coding sequence is TGTGCCAGCAGCTTTGGGCTAGCGGGAGCGGGCGGGGAGCTGTTTTTT. Encoded protein: CASSFGLAGAGGELFF.

The J gene is TRBJ2-5, the V gene TRBV18; D might be TRBD1 (5 bases). This CDR3 is 13 amino acids long. CDR1 is KGHSH and CDR2 is LQKENI in the germline V gene. V lost 1 base and J lost 5, with 8 bases in between. The CDR3: CASSPQGQETQYF. For the CDR3, the DNA is TGTGCCAGCTCACCACAGGGGCAGGAGACCCAGTACTTC.

This sequence joins TRBV5-1 and TRBJ1-2; 10 positions match TRBD1. The CDR3 covers 16 residues. Germline values: CDR1 SGHRS, CDR2 YFSETQ. The V segment lost 3 bases and the J segment 2 bases; nucleotides outside the gene matches: 7. The CDR3 reads CASSSGDRGRNYGYTF. The CDR3 DNA follows: TGCGCCAGCAGCTCTGGGGACAGGGGACGAAACTATGGCTACACCTTC. The full variable domain, in which reference TRBV5-1 and TRBJ1-2 provide the parts outside the CDR3, is KAGVTQTPRYLIKTRGQQVTLSCSPISGHRSVSWYQQTPGQGLQFLFEYFSETQRNKGNFPGRFSGRQFSNSRSEMNVSTLELGDSALYLCASSSGDRGRNYGYTFGSGTRLTVV.

The V gene is TRBV18, the J gene TRBJ2-7, with D possibly matching TRBD2 (5 bases). The V end was cut by 4 bases, the J end by 4 bases, with 11 bases between. The CDR3 length is 13 residues. In germline, CDR1 is KGHSH, CDR2 LQKENI. Here the CDR3 reads CASSRGIEYEQYF. The CDR3 nucleotides are TGTGCCAGCTCACGAGGGATCGAGTACGAGCAGTACTTC.

This chain uses TRBV7-3 with TRBJ1-5; D not resolved. V gave up 2 bases and J gave up 4 bases, with 6 bases separating them. The germline V gene encodes CDR1 SGHTA and CDR2 FQGTGA. This CDR3 contains 13 residues. The CDR3 bases are TGTGCCAGCAGCTTAGGAGTAAATCAGCCCCAGCATTTT. Translation: CASSLGVNQPQHF. Drawing the rest from reference TRBV7-3 and TRBJ1-5, the complete variable domain is GAGVSQTPSNKVTEKGKYVELRCDPISGHTALYWYRQSLGQGPEFLIYFQGTGAADDSGLPNDRFFAVRPEGSVSTLKIQRTERGDSAVYLCASSLGVNQPQHFGDGTRLSIL.

The V and J genes are TRBV11-3 and TRBJ1-1; D remains ambiguous. V dropped 2 bases and J dropped 5 bases, with 12 bases sitting between them. Germline lookup yields CDR1 SGHNT and CDR2 YENEEA. The CDR3 is 14 amino acids. CDR3 sequence reads: CASSLIRGGTEAFF. For the CDR3, the DNA is TGTGCCAGCAGCTTAATTCGGGGAGGGACTGAAGCTTTCTTT.

The V and J genes are TRBV27 and TRBJ2-3; 8 nucleotides agree with TRBD2. In germline, CDR1 is MNHEY, CDR2 SMNVEV (reference sequence). J was trimmed by 1 base and V by 11 bases; bases with no gene match: 17. The CDR3 sequence is 17 residues long. The CDR3 here is CAVRGGGILLRTDTQYF. CDR3 DNA sequence: TGTGCCGTCAGGGGCGGGGGGATACTCCTCCGCACAGATACGCAGTATTTT.

The chain carries TRBV7-9 and TRBJ1-4; TRBD1 agrees at 8 bases. The CDR3 length is 17 residues. CDR1 is SEHNR, CDR2 FQNEAQ, per germline (reference sequence). The ends lost 5 bases at V and 2 bases at J; junction bases unmatched: 10. For the CDR3, the DNA is TGTGCCAGCAGCCCCGGACAGGGAGAAGCGACTAATGAAAAACTGTTTTTT. It translates to CASSPGQGEATNEKLFF.

This clone was picked up many times. This chain joins TRBV5-1 and TRBJ2-7; 9 nucleotides align to TRBD1. Unmatched junction bases numbered 2, after V lost 1 base and J lost 3 bases. Looked up from germline, CDR1 is SGHRS and CDR2 is YFSETQ. The CDR3 is 14 amino acids. The CDR3 DNA reads as TGCGCCAGCAGCTTGAGACAGGGGGTCTACGAGCAGTACTTC. Translated: CASSLRQGVYEQYF.

The chain links TRBV6-1 to TRBJ1-4; 8 nucleotides align to TRBD1. This CDR3 contains 14 residues. Germline loops: CDR1 MNHNS, CDR2 SASEGT. V lost 4 bases to trimming and J lost 7 bases; unmatched junction nucleotides: 5. The CDR3 spells CASSVTGVLEKLFF. The CDR3 DNA reads TGTGCCAGCAGTGTGACAGGGGTCCTTGAAAAACTGTTTTTT.

This chain joins TRBV11-2 and TRBJ2-5, with 7 nucleotides matching TRBD1. V lost 3 bases to trimming and J lost 4 bases; unmatched junction nucleotides: 8. The CDR3 runs 15 residues. CDR1 is SGHAT, CDR2 FQNNGV, per germline. The CDR3 is CASSFKGAVVETQYF. The CDR3 DNA sequence: TGTGCCAGCAGCTTTAAGGGGGCAGTAGTAGAGACCCAGTACTTC.

The J gene is TRBJ2-1, the V gene TRBV19; D may be TRBD1 (6 bases). This CDR3 comprises 15 residues. CDR1 and CDR2 (germline): LNHDA, SQIVND (reference sequence). V was cut by 3 bases and J by 0 bases, with 9 bases left in between. The CDR3 here is CASSIGQNSYNEQFF. In DNA form, the CDR3 reads TGTGCCAGTAGTATCGGACAGAACTCCTACAATGAGCAGTTCTTC.

V is TRBV19 and J is TRBJ1-3; D ambiguous. CDR3 length: 15 residues. The ends were cut back, 7 bases at V and 4 bases at J, with 17 bases in the middle. Germline V gene lookup returns CDR1 LNHDA and CDR2 SQIVND (reference sequence). CDR3 amino acids: CASTTGGNPGNTIYF. The CDR3 nucleotides are TGTGCCAGTACCACCGGAGGGAACCCGGGAAACACCATATATTTT.

The chain is built from TRBV30 and TRBJ1-5, with 8 nucleotides matching TRBD1. Germline CDR1 GTSNPN, CDR2 SVGIG (reference sequence). This CDR3 is 13 amino acids long. Unmatched junction bases numbered 7, after V lost 5 bases and J lost 7 bases. CDR3 coding DNA: TGTGCCTGGGAGACAGGGGTAGGCCAGCCCCAGCATTTT. Its protein product is CAWETGVGQPQHF.

This clone came up once. The rearrangement links TRBV9 to TRBJ2-1; 10 bases align to TRBD2. The CDR3 spans 15 residues. Germline CDR1 SGDLS, CDR2 YYNGEE. V shed 2 bases and J 5 bases; nucleotides not matched to a gene: 4. CDR3 bases: TGTGCCAGCAGCGTCGGGACTAGCGAGAACAATGAGCAGTTCTTC. Its translation: CASSVGTSENNEQFF.

V gene TRBV2 combines with J gene TRBJ2-1, with TRBD2 matching over 8 bases. The J segment lost 7 bases and the V segment lost 10 bases, leaving 9 bases of the junction unmatched. This CDR3 contains 13 residues. The germline gives CDR1 SNHLY, CDR2 FYNNEI. The CDR3 sequence: CANLRTSRNEQFF. DNA for the CDR3: TGTGCCAACCTCAGGACTAGCAGGAATGAGCAGTTCTTC.

The chain has TRBV9 and TRBJ1-1; 9 bases map to TRBD1. Losses at the gene ends were 0 bases for V and 7 bases for J; bases not matched to a gene: 4. CDR3 length: 14 residues. Germline V CDR1 and CDR2: SGDLS, YYNGEE. The DNA for the CDR3 is TGTGCCAGCAGCGTAGAAGGGACAGGGTTTGAAGCTTTCTTT. Protein product: CASSVEGTGFEAFF.

The chain employs TRBV6-1 and TRBJ1-1; possibly TRBD1 for D (5 bases). V lost 8 bases and J 5 bases, leaving 9 bases between the germline ends. The CDR3 is made up of 11 amino acids. In germline, CDR1 is MNHNS, CDR2 SASEGT. In DNA, the CDR3 is TGTGCCAGCCTCCAGGGAACTGAAGCTTTCTTT. This translates into CASLQGTEAFF.

The chain is built from TRBV7-2 and TRBJ2-7; D is ambiguous. Germline values: CDR1 SGHTA, CDR2 FQGNSA. V gave up 5 bases and J gave up 0 bases, with 14 bases separating them. The CDR3 runs 15 residues. The CDR3 sequence: CASSPKPTYSYEQYF. DNA of the CDR3: TGTGCCAGCAGCCCTAAACCCACGTACTCCTACGAGCAGTACTTC.

This chain uses TRBV5-1 with TRBJ1-3, with TRBD1 matching 7 bases. This CDR3 has 16 amino acids. Per germline, CDR1 SGHRS and CDR2 YFSETQ. J was trimmed by 0 bases and V by 4 bases; bases with no gene match: 7. CDR3 sequence: CASSTAGTASGNTIYF. The CDR3, as DNA: TGCGCCAGCAGCACTGCCGGGACAGCCTCTGGAAACACCATATATTTT.